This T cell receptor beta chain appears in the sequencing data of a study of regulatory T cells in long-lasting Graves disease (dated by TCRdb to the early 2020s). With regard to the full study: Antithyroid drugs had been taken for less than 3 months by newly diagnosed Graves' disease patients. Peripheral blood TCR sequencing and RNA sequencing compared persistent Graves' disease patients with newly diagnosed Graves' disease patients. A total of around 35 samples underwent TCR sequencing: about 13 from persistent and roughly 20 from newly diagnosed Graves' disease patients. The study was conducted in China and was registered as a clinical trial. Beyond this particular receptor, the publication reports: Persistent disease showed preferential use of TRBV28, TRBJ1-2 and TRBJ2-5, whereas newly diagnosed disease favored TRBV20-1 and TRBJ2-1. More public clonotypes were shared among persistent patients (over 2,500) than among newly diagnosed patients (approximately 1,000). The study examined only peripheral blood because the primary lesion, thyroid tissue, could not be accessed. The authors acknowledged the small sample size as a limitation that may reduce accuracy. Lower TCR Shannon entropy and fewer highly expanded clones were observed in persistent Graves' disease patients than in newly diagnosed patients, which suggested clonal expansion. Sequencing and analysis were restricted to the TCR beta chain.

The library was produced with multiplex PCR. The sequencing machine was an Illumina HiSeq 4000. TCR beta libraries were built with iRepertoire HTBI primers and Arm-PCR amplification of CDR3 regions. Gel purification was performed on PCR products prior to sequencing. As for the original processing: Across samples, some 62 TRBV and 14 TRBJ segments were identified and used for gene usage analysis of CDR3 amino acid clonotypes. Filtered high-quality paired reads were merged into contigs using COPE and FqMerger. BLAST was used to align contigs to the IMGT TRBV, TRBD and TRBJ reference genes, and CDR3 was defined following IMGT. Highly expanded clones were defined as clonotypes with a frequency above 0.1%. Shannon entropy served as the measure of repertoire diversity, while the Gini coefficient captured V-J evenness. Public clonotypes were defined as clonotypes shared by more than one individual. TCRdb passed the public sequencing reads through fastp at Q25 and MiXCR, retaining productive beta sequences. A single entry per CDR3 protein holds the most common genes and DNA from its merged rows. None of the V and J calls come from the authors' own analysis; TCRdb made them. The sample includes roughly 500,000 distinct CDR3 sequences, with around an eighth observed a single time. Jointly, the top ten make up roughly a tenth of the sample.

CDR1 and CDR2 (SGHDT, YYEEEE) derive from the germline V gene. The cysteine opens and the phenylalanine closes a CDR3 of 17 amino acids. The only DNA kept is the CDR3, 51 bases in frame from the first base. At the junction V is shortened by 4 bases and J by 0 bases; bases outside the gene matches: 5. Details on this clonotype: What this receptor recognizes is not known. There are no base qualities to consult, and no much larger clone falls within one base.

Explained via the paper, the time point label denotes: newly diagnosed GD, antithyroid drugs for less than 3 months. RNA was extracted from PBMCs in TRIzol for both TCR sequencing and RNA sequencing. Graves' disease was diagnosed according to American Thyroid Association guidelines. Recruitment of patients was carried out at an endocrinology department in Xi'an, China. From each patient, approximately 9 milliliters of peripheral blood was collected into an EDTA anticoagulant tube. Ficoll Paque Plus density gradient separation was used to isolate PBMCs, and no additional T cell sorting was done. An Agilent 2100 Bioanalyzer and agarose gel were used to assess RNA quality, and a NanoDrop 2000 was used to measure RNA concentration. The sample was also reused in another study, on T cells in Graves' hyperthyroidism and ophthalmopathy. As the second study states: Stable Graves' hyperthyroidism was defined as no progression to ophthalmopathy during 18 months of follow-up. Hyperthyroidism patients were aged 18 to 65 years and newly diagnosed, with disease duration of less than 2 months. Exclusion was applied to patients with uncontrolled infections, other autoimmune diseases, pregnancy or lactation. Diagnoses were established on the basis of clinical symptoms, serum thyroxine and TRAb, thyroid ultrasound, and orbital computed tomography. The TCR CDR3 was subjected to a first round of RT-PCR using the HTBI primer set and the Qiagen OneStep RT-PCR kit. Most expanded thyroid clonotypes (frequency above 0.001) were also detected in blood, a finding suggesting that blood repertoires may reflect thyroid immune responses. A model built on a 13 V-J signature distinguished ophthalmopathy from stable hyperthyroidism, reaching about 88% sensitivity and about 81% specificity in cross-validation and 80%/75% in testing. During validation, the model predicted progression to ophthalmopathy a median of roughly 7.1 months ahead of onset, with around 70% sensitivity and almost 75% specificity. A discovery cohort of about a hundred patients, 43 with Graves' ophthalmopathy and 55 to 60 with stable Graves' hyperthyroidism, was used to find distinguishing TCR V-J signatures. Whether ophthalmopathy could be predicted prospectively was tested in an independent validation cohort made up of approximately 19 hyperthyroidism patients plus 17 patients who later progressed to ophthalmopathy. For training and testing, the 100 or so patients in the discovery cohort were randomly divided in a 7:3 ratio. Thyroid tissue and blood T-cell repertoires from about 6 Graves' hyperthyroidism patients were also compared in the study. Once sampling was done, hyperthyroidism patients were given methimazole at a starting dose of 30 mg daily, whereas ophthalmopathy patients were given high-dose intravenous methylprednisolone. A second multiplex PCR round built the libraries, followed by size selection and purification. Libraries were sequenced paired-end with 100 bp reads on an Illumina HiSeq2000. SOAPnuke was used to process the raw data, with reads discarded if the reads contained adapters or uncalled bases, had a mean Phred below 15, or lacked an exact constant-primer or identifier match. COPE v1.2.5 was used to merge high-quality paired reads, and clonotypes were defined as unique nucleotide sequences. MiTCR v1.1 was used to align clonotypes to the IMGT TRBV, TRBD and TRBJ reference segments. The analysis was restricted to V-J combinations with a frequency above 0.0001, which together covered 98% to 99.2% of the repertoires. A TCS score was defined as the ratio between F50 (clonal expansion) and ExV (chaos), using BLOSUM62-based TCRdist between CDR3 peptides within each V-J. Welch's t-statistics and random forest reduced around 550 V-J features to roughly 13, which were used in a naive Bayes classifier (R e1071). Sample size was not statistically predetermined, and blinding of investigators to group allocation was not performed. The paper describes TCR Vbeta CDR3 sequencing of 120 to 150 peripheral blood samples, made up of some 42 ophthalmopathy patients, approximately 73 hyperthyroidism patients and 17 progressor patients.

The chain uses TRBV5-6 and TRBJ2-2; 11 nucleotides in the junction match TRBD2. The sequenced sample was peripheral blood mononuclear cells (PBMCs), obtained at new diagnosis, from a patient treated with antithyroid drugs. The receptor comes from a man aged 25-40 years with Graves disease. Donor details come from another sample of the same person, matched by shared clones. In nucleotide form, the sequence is TGTGCCAGCAGCAGCCTAGCGGGAGGTTCGAACACCGGGGAGCTGTTTTTT. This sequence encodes CASSSLAGGSNTGELFF.